This TCR beta chain was obtained from a study of blood T cell repertoires in COVID-19. About the study: Whether acute or convalescent, the COVID-19 samples came from the United States, Italy and Spain. T cells, B-cell-depleted T cells, or PBMCs supplied cDNA or gDNA.

V shed 4 bases, J shed 6 bases, and the junction held 6 bases outside the gene matches. Germline V lookup: CDR1 LGHDT, CDR2 YNNKEL (reference sequence). CDR3 length: 15 amino acids. In the original analysis: Amplification of reference gene primers was used by the study to estimate nucleated cell counts. Only in-frame clones appear in the TCRdb table, and some are missing; sequencing was by immunoSEQ multiplex PCR. Clone size and the V and J calls come from that table; the DNA yielded D and trimming. The table has 35,000 to 50,000 clones, 82% seen once. The chain couples TRBV3-1 (or the pseudogene TRBV3-2) to TRBJ2-2, with 9 bases fitting TRBD1. This receptor was identified in a woman aged 65 to 85 with acute or convalescent COVID-19. Sequenced sample: peripheral blood. CDR3 sequence reads: CASSRRDRVPGELFF. Here the CDR3 DNA reads TGTGCCAGCAGCCGGAGGGACAGGGTCCCCGGGGAGCTGTTTTTT.